In this sample, the clone carrying this T cell receptor (beta chain) turned up once. Its antigen is unknown. These data are taken from a study of graft-versus-host responses after intestinal transplantation. Study-level background: Transplantation in recipients was multivisceral, liver-intestinal, or isolated intestinal. All of the recipients had induction that used anti-thymocyte globulin, then tacrolimus and steroids for about 3 years. Broader study findings: Early post-transplant declines in HvG were associated with peak levels of circulating GvH clones.

TCRdb keeps only in-frame clones here, not all; method: immunoSEQ multiplex PCR. The data contain under 150,000 clones, over 80% of them singletons. The specimen comprised unstimulated CD4+ T cells sorted from spleen or lymph node cells, sampled before intestinal transplant. The sequence was obtained from a human donor who received an intestinal transplant.

CDR3 coding DNA: TGCAGCGCGAAAACCGGCAATCAGCCCCAGCATTTT. Amino acids: CSAKTGNQPQHF. The chain employs TRBV29-1 and TRBJ1-5; unclear D gene. The V end lost 7 bases, the J end lost 2 bases, and 9 bases lay between the germline ends. CDR3 length: 12 amino acids. Germline V lookup: CDR1 SQVTM, CDR2 ANQGSEA.